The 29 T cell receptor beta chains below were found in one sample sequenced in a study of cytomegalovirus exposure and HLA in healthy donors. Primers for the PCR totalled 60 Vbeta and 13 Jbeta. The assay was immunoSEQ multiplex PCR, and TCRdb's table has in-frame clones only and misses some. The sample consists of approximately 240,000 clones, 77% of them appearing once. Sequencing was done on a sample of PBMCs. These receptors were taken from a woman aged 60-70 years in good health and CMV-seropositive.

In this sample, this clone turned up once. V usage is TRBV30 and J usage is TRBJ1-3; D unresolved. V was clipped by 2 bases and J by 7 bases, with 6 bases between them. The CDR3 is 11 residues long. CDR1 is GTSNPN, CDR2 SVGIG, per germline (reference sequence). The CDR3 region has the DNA TGTGCCTGGAGTTCGCGGAACACCATATATTTT. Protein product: CAWSSRNTIYF.

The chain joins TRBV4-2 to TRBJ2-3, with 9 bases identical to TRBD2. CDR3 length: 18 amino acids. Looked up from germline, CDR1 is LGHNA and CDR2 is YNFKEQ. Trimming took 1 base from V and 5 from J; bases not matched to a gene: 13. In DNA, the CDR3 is TGTGCCAGCAGCCAAGGTCGGGACCGGGCGGGGGGGGGAGATACGCAGTATTTT. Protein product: CASSQGRDRAGGGDTQYF.

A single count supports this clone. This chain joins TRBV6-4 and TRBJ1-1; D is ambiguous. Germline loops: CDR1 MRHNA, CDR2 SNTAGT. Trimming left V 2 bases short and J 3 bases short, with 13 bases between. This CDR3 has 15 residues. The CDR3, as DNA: TGTGCCAGCAGTGACCGCGGAGGGATCGACACTGAAGCTTTCTTT. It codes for CASSDRGGIDTEAFF.

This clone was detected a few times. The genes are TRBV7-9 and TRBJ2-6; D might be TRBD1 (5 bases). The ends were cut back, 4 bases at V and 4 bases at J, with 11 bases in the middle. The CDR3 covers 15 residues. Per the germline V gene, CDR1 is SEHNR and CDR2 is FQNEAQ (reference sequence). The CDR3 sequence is CASSYLGVGANVLTF. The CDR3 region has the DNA TGTGCCAGCAGCTATCTAGGGGTCGGGGCCAACGTCCTGACTTTC.

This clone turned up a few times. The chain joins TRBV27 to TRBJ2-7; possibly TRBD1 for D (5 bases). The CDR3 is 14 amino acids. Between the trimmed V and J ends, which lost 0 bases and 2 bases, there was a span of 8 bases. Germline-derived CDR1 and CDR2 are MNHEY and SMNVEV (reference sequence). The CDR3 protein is CASSLSGAAYEQYF. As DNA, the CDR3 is TGTGCCAGCAGTTTATCAGGGGCGGCCTACGAGCAGTACTTC.

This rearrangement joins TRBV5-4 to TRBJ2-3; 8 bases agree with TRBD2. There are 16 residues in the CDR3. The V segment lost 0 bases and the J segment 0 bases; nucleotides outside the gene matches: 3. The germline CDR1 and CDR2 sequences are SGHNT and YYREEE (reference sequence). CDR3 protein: CASSLVLAGSTDTQYF. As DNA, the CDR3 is TGTGCCAGCAGCTTGGTGTTAGCGGGGAGCACAGATACGCAGTATTTT.

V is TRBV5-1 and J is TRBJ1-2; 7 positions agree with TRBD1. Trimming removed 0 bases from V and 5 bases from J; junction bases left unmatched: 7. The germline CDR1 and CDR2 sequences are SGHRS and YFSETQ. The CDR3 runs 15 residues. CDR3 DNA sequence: TGCGCCAGCAGCTTGGGACAGGGCTTCGGATATGGCTACACCTTC. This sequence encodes CASSLGQGFGYGYTF.

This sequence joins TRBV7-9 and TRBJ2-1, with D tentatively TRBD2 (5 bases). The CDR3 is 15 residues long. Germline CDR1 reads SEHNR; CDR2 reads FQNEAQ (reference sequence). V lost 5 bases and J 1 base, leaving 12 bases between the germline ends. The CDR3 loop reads CASSRASGSYNEQFF. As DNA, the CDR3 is TGTGCCAGCAGCCGAGCGAGCGGTTCCTACAATGAGCAGTTCTTC. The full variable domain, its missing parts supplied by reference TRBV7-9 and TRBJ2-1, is DTGVSQNPRHKITKRGQNVTFRCDPISEHNRLYWYRQTLGQGPEFLTYFQNEAQLEKSRLLSDRFSAERPKGSFSTLEIQRTEQGDSAMYLCASSRASGSYNEQFFGPGTRLTVL.

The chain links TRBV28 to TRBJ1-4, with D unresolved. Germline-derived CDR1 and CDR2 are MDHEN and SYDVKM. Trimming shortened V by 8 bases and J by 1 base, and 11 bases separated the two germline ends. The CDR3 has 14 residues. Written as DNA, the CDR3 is TGTGCCAGCGGTGAAGAGGGAACTAATGAAAAACTGTTTTTT. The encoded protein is CASGEEGTNEKLFF.

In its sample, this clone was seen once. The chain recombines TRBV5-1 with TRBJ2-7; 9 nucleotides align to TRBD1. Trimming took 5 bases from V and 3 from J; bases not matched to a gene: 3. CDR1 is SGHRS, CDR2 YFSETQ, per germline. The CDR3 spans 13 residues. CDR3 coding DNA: TGCGCCAGCAGGACGGGACAGGGCTACGAGCAGTACTTC. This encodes CASRTGQGYEQYF.

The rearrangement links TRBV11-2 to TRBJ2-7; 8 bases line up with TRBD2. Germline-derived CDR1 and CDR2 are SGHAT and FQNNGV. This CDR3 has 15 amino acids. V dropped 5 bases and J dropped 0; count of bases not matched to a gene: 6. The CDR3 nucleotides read TGTGCCAGCAGCGTTCTAGCGGGCATCTCCTACGAGCAGTACTTC. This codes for CASSVLAGISYEQYF.

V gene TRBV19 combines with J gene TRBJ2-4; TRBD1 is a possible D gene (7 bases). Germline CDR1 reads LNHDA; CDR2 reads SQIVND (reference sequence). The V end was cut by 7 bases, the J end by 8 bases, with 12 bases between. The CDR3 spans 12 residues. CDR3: CASTAGGYIQYF. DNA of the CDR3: TGTGCCAGTACGGCAGGGGGGTACATTCAGTACTTC.

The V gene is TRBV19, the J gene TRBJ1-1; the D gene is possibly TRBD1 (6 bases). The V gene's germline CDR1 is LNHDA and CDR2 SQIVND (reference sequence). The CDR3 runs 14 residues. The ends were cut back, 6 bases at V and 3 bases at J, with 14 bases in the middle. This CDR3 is CASRDGGLDTEAFF. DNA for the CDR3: TGTGCCAGTAGGGACGGGGGGCTGGACACTGAAGCTTTCTTT.

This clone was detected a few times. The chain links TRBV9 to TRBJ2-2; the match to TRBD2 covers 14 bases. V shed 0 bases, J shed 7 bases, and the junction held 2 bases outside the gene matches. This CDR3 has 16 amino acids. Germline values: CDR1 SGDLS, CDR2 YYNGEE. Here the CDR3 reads CASSVVGTSGGGELFF. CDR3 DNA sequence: TGTGCCAGCAGCGTAGTAGGGACTAGCGGGGGCGGGGAGCTGTTTTTT.

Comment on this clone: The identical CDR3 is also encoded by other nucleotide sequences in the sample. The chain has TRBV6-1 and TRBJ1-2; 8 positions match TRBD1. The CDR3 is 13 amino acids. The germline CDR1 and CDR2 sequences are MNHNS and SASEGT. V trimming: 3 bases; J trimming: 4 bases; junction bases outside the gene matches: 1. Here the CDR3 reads CASSDGTGYGYTF. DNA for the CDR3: TGTGCCAGCAGTGATGGGACAGGCTATGGCTACACCTTC.

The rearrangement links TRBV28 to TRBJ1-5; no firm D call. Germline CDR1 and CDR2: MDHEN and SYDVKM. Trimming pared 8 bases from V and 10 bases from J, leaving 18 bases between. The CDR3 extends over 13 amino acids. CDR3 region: CASFTGSMNPQHF. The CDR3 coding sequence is TGTGCCAGCTTCACGGGGAGCATGAATCCCCAGCATTTT.

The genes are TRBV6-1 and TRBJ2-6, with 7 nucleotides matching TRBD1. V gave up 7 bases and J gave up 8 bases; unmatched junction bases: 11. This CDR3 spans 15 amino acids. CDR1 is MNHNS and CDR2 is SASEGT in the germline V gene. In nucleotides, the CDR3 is TGTGCCAGCATAGGGGGACAGTTTATACCCAACGTCCTGACTTTC. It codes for CASIGGQFIPNVLTF.

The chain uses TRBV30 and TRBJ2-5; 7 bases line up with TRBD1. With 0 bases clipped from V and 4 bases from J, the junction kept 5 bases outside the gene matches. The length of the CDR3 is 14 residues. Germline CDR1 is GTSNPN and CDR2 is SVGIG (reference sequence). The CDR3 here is CAWSVPTGAETQYF. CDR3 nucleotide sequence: TGTGCCTGGAGTGTACCAACAGGGGCAGAGACCCAGTACTTC.

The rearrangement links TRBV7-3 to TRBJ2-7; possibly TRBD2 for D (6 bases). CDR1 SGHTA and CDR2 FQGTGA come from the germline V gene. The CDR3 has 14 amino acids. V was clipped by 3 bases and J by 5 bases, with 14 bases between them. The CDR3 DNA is TGTGCCAGCAGCTTGGGACTTTTCCCCGACGAGCAGTACTTC. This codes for CASSLGLFPDEQYF.

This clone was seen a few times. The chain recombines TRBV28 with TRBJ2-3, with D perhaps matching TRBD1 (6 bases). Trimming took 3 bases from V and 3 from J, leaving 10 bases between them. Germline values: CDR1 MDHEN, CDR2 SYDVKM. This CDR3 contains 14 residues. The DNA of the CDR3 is TGTGCCAGCAGTTTTATACAGGGAACAGATACGCAGTATTTT. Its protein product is CASSFIQGTDTQYF.

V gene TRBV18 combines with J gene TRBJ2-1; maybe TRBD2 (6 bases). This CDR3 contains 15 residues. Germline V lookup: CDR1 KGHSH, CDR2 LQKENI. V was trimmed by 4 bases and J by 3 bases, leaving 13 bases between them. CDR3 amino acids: CASSLSGTLYNEQFF. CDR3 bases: TGTGCCAGCTCACTTTCCGGGACTCTCTACAATGAGCAGTTCTTC.

The CDR3 DNA reads TGTGCCAGCAGTTACGAAGCGGGAGGCACAGATACGCAGTATTTT. It is translated as CASSYEAGGTDTQYF. The chain has TRBV6-5 and TRBJ2-3; 8 nucleotides align to TRBD2. The CDR3 has 15 amino acids. V lost 2 bases to trimming and J lost 1 base; unmatched junction nucleotides: 2. Germline V gene sequence: CDR1 MNHEY, CDR2 SVGAGI.

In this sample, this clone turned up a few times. The CDR3 loop reads CASSGRLAGLSYEQYF. The CDR3, as DNA: TGTGCCAGCAGCGGTCGACTAGCGGGGCTCTCCTACGAGCAGTACTTC. The genes are TRBV5-8 and TRBJ2-7; 11 positions agree with TRBD2. CDR1 and CDR2 from the germline V gene are SGHTS and YDEGEE. The trim removed 4 bases at V and 0 bases at J, leaving 6 bases unmatched. The CDR3 runs to 16 residues.

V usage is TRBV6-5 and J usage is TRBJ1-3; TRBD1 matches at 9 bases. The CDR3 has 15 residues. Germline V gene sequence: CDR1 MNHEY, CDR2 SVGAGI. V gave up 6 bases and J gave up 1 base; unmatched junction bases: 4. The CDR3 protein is CASRDRGRSGNTIYF. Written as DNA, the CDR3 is TGTGCCAGCAGAGACAGGGGGAGATCTGGAAACACCATATATTTT.

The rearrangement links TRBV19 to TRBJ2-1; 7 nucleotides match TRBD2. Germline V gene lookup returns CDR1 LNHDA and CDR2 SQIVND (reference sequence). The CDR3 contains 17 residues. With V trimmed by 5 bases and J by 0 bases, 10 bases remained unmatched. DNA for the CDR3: TGTGCCAGTAGTTACCCCTCGGGCGGGAGCTCCTACAATGAGCAGTTCTTC. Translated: CASSYPSGGSSYNEQFF.

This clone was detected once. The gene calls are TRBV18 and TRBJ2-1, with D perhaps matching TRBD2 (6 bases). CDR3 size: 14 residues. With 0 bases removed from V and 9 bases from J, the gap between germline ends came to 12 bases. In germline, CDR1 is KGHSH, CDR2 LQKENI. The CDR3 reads CASSPPPGVGEQFF. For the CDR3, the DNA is TGTGCCAGCTCACCACCGCCGGGAGTCGGTGAGCAGTTCTTC.

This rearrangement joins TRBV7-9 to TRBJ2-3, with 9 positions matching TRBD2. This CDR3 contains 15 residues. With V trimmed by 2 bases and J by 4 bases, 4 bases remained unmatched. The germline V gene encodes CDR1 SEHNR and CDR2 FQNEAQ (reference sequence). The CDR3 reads CASSLLAGGADTQYF. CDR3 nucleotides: TGTGCCAGCAGCTTACTGGCGGGAGGGGCAGATACGCAGTATTTT.

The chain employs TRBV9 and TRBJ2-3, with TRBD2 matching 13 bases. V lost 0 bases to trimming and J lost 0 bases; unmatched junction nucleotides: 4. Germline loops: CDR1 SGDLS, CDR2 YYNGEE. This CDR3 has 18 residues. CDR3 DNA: TGTGCCAGCAGCGTAGGACTAGCGGGGGGCCGTAGCACAGATACGCAGTATTTT. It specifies CASSVGLAGGRSTDTQYF.

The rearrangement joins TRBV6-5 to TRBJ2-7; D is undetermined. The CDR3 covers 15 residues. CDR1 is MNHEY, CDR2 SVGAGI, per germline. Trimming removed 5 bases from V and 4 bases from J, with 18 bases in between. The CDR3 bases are TGTGCCAGCAGTACCAGTTCAGGTAATCGGTACGAGCAGTACTTC. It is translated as CASSTSSGNRYEQYF.